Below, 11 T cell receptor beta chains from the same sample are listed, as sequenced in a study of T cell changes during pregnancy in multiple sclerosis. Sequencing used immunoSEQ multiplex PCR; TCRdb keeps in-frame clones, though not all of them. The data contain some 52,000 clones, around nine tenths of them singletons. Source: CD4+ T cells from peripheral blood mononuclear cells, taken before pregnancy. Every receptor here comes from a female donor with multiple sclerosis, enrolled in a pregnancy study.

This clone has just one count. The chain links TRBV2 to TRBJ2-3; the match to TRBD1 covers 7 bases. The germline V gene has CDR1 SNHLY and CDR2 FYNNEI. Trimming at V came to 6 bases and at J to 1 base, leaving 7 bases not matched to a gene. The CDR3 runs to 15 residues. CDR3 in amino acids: CASRLQGLGTDTQYF. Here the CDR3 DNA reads TGTGCCAGCAGACTACAGGGGCTCGGCACAGATACGCAGTATTTT. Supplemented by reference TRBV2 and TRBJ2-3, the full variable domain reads EPEVTQTPSHQVTQMGQEVILRCVPISNHLYFYWYRQILGQKVEFLVSFYNNEISEKSEIFDDQFSVERPDGSNFTLKIRSTKLEDSAMYFCASRLQGLGTDTQYFGPGTRLTVL.

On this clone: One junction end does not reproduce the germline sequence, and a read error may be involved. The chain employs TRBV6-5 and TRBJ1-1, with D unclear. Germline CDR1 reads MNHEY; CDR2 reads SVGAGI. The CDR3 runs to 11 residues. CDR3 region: CASTVNNEAFF. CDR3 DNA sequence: TGTGCCAGCACCGTGAACAATGAAGCTTTCTTT.

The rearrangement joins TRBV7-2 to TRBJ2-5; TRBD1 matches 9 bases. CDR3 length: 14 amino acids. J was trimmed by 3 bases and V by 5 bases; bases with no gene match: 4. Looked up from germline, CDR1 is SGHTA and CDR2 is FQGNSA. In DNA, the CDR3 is TGTGCCAGCAGCCCATGGACAGGGGAAGAGACCCAGTACTTC. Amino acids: CASSPWTGEETQYF.

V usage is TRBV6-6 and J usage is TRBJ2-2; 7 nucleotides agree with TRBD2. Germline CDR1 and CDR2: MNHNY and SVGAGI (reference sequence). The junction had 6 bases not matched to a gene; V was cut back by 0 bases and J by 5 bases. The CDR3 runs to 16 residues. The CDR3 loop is CASSYSLGSGTGELFF. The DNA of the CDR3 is TGTGCCAGCAGTTACTCTCTCGGTAGCGGGACCGGGGAGCTGTTTTTT.

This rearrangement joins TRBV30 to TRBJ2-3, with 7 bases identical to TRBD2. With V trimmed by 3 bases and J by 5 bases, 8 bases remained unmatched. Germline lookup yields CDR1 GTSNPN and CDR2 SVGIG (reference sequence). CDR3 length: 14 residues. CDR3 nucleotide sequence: TGTGCCTGGAGCCCGCTAGCGGTGTTAGATACGCAGTATTTT. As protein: CAWSPLAVLDTQYF.

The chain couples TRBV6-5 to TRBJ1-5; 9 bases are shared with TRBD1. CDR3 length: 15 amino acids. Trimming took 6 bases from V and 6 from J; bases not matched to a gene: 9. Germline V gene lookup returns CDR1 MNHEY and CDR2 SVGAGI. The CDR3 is CASSLGTGQFQPQHF. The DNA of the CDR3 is TGTGCCAGCAGCCTCGGGACAGGGCAATTTCAGCCCCAGCATTTT.

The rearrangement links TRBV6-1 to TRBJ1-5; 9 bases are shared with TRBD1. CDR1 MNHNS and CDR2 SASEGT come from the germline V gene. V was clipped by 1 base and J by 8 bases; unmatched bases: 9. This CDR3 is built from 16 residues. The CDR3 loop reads CASSEVVRDRVKPQHF. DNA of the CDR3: TGTGCCAGCAGTGAAGTAGTTAGGGACAGGGTGAAGCCCCAGCATTTT.

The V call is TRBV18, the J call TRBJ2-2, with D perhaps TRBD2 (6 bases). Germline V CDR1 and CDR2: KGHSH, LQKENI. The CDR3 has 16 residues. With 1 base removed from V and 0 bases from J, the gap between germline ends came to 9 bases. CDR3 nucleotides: TGTGCCAGCTCACCACGTAGCGGAGCGAACACCGGGGAGCTGTTTTTT. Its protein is CASSPRSGANTGELFF.

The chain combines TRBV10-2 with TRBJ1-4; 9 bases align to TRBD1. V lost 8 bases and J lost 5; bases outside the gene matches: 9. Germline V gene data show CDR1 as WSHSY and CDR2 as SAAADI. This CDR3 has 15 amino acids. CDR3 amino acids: CASSSPGTGNEKLFF. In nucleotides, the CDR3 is TGCGCCAGCTCATCCCCCGGGACAGGGAATGAAAAACTGTTTTTT.

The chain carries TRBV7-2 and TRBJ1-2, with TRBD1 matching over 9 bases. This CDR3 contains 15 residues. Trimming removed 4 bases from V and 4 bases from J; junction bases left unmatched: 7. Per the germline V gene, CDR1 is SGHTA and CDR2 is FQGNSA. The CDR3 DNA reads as TGTGCCAGCAGCTCACCGGGACAGGGAGCCTATGGCTACACCTTC. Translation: CASSSPGQGAYGYTF.

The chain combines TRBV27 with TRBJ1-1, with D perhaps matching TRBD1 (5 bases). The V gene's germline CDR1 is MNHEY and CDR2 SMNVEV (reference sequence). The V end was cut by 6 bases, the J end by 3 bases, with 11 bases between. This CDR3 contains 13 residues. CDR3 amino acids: CASSDRTHTEAFF. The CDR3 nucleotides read TGTGCCAGCAGCGACAGAACCCACACTGAAGCTTTCTTT.